Listed here is a single T cell receptor (beta chain). Stated treatment: roughly 19 received Ad26.COV2.S at low or high dose, single or two shots; several received placebo; per-sample allocation not given. Sample collection was performed on day 63 after the first vaccine or placebo injection. The data stem from a study of Ad26.COV2.S vaccination and SARS-CoV-2 variants. TCRdb's table, derived via immunoSEQ multiplex PCR, lists solely in-frame clones and lacks some. The table has approximately 480,000 clones, around 85% seen once. CDR3 length equals 16 residues. This sample comprised peripheral blood, obtained in a trial of Ad26.COV2.S vaccine versus placebo. The receptor was derived from a person aged 18-65 years who received the Ad26.COV2.S COVID-19 vaccine or a placebo. The rearrangement joins TRBV21-1 to TRBJ1-3; TRBD1 is taken as the D call from the table, unchecked against the DNA. TRBV21-1 is a listed pseudogene. In DNA form, the CDR3 reads TGTGCCAGCAGAAGGGACAGGGAAGCATCTGGAAACACCATATATTTT. It specifies CASRRDREASGNTIYF.